The present T cell receptor (beta chain) was sequenced within a study of regulatory T cells in long-lasting Graves disease. In the study overall: Antithyroid drugs had been taken by newly diagnosed Graves' patients for under 3 months.

The time point denotes: newly diagnosed GD, antithyroid drugs for less than 3 months. TCR sequences were obtained from RNA taken from PBMCs. Building of the TCR beta libraries involved iRepertoire HTBI primers and Arm-PCR of CDR3 regions. MiXCR was run by TCRdb on the multiplex PCR reads, yielding one entry per CDR3 protein. The table shows 250,000 to 300,000 distinct CDR3 sequences, with around 19% occurring only once. Study observations and caveats: TCR diversity in persistent Graves' patients was below that of newly diagnosed ones. Exclusively peripheral blood, rather than thyroid tissue, was studied.

This clonotype was found many times. Its target is not known. Germline CDR1 is MNHNS and CDR2 is SASEGT. Trimming removed 6 bases from V and 8 bases from J; junction bases left unmatched: 9. The CDR3 spans 13 residues. The data also belong to a second study, concerning T cells in Graves' hyperthyroidism and ophthalmopathy. That study reports: Exclusion criteria comprised uncontrolled infection, other autoimmune disease, pregnancy or lactation.

This clonotype was obtained from a woman between 25 and 40 years old with Graves disease. The chain joins TRBV6-1 to TRBJ1-2, with TRBD1 identical over 7 bases. The sample was peripheral blood mononuclear cells (PBMCs), taken at new diagnosis, from a patient treated with antithyroid drugs. The CDR3 is CASRTTGPGGYTF. In nucleotides, the CDR3 is TGTGCCAGCAGAACGACAGGGCCGGGGGGCTACACCTTC.